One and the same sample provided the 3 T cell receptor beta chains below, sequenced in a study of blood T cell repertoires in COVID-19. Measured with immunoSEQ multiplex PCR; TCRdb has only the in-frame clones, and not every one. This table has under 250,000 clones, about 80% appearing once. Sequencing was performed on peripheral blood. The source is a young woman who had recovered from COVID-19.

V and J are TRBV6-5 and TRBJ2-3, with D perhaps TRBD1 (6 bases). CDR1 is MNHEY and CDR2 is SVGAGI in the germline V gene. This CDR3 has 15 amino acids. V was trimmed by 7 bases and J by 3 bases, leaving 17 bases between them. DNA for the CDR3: TGTGCCAGCAACCTTCTGACAGGTCCAACAGATACGCAGTATTTT. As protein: CASNLLTGPTDTQYF.

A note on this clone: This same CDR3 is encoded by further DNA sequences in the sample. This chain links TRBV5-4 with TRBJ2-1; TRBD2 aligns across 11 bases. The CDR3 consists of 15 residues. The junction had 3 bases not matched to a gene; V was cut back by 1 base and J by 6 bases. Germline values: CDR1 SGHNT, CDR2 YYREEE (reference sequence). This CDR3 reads CASSLRLAGPNEQFF. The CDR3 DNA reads TGTGCCAGCAGCTTGAGACTAGCGGGACCCAATGAGCAGTTCTTC.

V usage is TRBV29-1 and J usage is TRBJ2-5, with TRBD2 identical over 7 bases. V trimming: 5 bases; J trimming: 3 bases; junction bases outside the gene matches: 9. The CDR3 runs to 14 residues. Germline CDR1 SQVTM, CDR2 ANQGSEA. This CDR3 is CSVHQGGSKETQYF. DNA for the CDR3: TGCAGCGTTCACCAGGGCGGGAGTAAAGAGACCCAGTACTTC. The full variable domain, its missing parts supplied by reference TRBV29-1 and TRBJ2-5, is SAVISQKPSRDICQRGTSLTIQCQVDSQVTMMFWYRQQPGQSLTLIATANQGSEATYESGFVIDKFPISRPNLTFSTLTVSNMSPEDSSIYLCSVHQGGSKETQYFGPGTRLLVL.